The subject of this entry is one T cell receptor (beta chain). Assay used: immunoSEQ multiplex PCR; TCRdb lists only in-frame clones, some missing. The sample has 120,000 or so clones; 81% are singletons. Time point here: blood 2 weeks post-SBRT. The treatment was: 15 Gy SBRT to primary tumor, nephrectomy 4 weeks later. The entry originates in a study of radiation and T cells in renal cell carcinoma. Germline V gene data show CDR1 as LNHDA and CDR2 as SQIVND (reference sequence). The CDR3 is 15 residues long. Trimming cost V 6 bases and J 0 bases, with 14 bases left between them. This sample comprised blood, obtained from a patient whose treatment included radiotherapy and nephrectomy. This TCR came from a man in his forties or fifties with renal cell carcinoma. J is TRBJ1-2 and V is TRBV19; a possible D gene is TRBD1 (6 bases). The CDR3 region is CASRNQGSPNYGYTF. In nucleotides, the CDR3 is TGTGCCAGTAGAAACCAGGGGTCCCCTAACTATGGCTACACCTTC.